The clone carrying this TCR beta chain was picked up a small number of times. The data were obtained in a study of cytotoxic CD8 clonotypes in ibrutinib-treated CLL. Trimming left V 2 bases short and J 2 bases short, with 16 bases between. Germline V gives CDR1 MDHEN, CDR2 SYDVKM. The CDR3 runs to 16 residues. The table came from immunoSEQ multiplex PCR; TCRdb's copy has only in-frame clones and leaves some out. The table has about 300,000 clones, more than 70% seen once. Source: PBMCs, taken at disease progression, from a patient treated with ibrutinib. The sequence derives from a human donor with chronic lymphocytic leukemia. The V call is TRBV28, the J call TRBJ2-7; D remains ambiguous. The CDR3 nucleotides read TGTGCCAGCAGTTTAAGGTTCCGCGTCTATCCCTACGAGCAGTACTTC. This gives the protein CASSLRFRVYPYEQYF.